This T cell receptor beta chain was sequenced during a study of tissue T cells after allogeneic stem cell transplantation. General study findings and limits: Only a limited share of tissue TCRs appeared in blood or spleen.

A remark on this clone: The antigen is unknown. Gene names and germline match the mouse. The read comes to an end 1 residue before the CDR3 does, leaving the germline J gene to fill in the end.

Produced via immunoSEQ multiplex PCR; TCRdb's table is partial and in-frame only. Of approximately 2,100 clones in the sample, 45% to 55% were seen once. The CDR3 runs to 12 residues. Trimming removed 6 bases from V and 0 bases from J, with 5 bases in between. Germline V gives CDR1 SGHND, CDR2 FRSKSL. Regarding time point: mouse harvest day 14 after allogeneic transplant. Mouse grafts combined 10^7 T-cell-depleted bone marrow cells with 10^6 splenic CD5+ T cells. This mouse GVHD model was MHC-mismatched B6 to BALB/c, profiled day 7 or 14. The sequence derives from a female BALB/c mouse given C57BL/6 T cells with graft-versus-host disease after an allogeneic hematopoietic cell transplant. J is TRBJ1-1 and V is TRBV15; no reliable D call. The sample comprised liver tissue. Here the CDR3 reads CASSRSNTEVFF. The CDR3 DNA, read in part, is TGTGCCAGCAGCCGCTCAAACACAGAAGTCTTC.